These T cell receptor beta chains were read from a single sample in a study of molecular identifiers for immune sequencing clone quantification. TCRdb processed the PCR reads anew with MiXCR; each CDR3 protein has one entry. The sample yields 300,000 to 400,000 distinct CDR3 sequences, about 22% seen once. Sequences were obtained from naive CD8+ T cells from blood, with Jurkat cell RNA spiked in. The receptors stem from a human donor in good health. Some libraries in this study had Jurkat cell RNA spiked in. The CDR3 runs from the conserved cysteine through the conserved F or W. Fields, in order: clone size, CDR3 length, V gene, J gene, D gene, CDR3 DNA, CDR3 protein. D genes are given only for firm matches. A clone size is listed for some rows: how often the clone was seen (once, few, many), or a class if it is expanded.

>NA|11|TRBV19|TRBJ2-1|NA
TGTGCCAGTACCCTGGGCACCTTCACGTTCTTC
CASTLGTFTFF
>many|15|TRBV7-9|TRBJ1-1|NA
TGTGCCAGCAGCCCCTCGAGCGGGGGAAACACTGAAGCTTTCTTT
CASSPSSGGNTEAFF
>many|15|TRBV19|TRBJ2-4|NA
TGTGCCAGTAGTATAGGAAAAGGGCGACTAAACATTCAGTACTTC
CASSIGKGRLNIQYF
>few|16|TRBV6-5|TRBJ2-2|TRBD2
TGTGCCAGCAGGCATGTAGCGGGAGGGCGGACCGGGGAGCTGCTTTTT
CASRHVAGGRTGELLF
>NA|16|TRBV9|TRBJ2-2|TRBD1
TGTGCCAGCAGACCGGGACAGGGGGCCCGCACCGGGGAGCTGTTTTTT
CASRPGQGARTGELFF
>NA|18|TRBV7-9|TRBJ2-2|TRBD2
TGTGCCAGCAGCTTAGATCTAGCGGGAGGTCCGAACACCGGGGAGCTGTTTTTT
CASSLDLAGGPNTGELFF
>few|17|TRBV7-9|TRBJ2-1|TRBD1
TGTGCCAGCAGCCCAAGACAGGGGGCGAGGGACTACAATGAGCAGTTCTTC
CASSPRQGARDYNEQFF
>many|14|TRBV30|TRBJ2-7|NA
TGTGCCTGGAGCCATGGGGCTGGAACCTACGAGCAGTACTTC
CAWSHGAGTYEQYF
>many|15|TRBV7-9|TRBJ2-7|NA
TGTGCCAGCAGCTCCGAACGTAGACAGGTCTACGAGCAGTACTTC
CASSSERRQVYEQYF
>few|15|TRBV20-1|TRBJ2-3|TRBD2
TGCAGTGCCGGAACGCGGGAGCGAAGTCCAGATACGCAGTATTTT
CSAGTRERSPDTQYF
>NA|16|TRBV6-2/TRBV6-3|TRBJ2-1|TRBD2
TGTGCCAGCAGTCCCAGCGGGACTAGCAGCTACAATGAGCAGTTCTTC
CASSPSGTSSYNEQFF
>many|15|TRBV6-5|TRBJ2-7|TRBD1
TGTGCCAGCAGTTATGAGGGGACAGGGGGCTACGAGCAGTACTTC
CASSYEGTGGYEQYF
>many|16|TRBV27|TRBJ1-5|NA
TGTGCCAGCAGTTTTTCCAGGGGCCCTCTTGGTCAGCCCCAGCATTTT
CASSFSRGPLGQPQHF
>few|16|TRBV27|TRBJ2-5|NA
TGTGCCAGCAGTTTATTAGGGAGCGGGCCAGGAGAGACCCAGTACTTC
CASSLLGSGPGETQYF
>NA|15|TRBV4-3|TRBJ1-1|TRBD1
TGCGCCAGCAGCCAAGGGACAGGGGGTGAGGGTGAAGCTTTCTTT
CASSQGTGGEGEAFF
>NA|13|TRBV12-3/TRBV12-4|TRBJ2-7|NA
TGTGCCAGCAGTTTAGACACCTTCTACGAGCAGTACTTC
CASSLDTFYEQYF
>few|16|TRBV11-1|TRBJ2-7|NA
TGTGCCAGCAGCTCATCACGGCGGGACTGGCTTCGGGAGCAGTACTTC
CASSSSRRDWLREQYF
>many|14|TRBV28|TRBJ2-3|TRBD2
TGTGCCAGCAGTACCCTAGCGGGTTCAGATACGCAGTATTTT
CASSTLAGSDTQYF
>many|16|TRBV7-2|TRBJ2-7|TRBD1
TGTGCCAGCAGCCTTACCGGGACAGGGGGCTCCTACGAGCAGTACTTC
CASSLTGTGGSYEQYF
>once|12|TRBV5-4|TRBJ2-2|NA
TGTGCCAGCCTGAGGCGCACCGGGGAGCTGTTTTTT
CASLRRTGELFF
>few|14|TRBV6-2/TRBV6-3|TRBJ2-3|TRBD2
TGTGCCAGCAGCCAAGGGACTAGCGCCGATACGCAGTATTTT
CASSQGTSADTQYF
>many|16|TRBV7-9|TRBJ2-5|TRBD2
TGTGCCAGCAGCTTGCCGGGACTAGCGGGGGAAGAGACCCAGTACTTC
CASSLPGLAGEETQYF
>few|15|TRBV27|TRBJ1-6|NA
TGTGCCAGCAACCCGACACCTGAGACGAGTTCACCCCTCCACTTT
CASNPTPETSSPLHF
>many|14|TRBV7-2|TRBJ1-5|NA
TGTGCCAGCAGCTTAGGGGAAGGACGTCAGCCCCAGCATTTT
CASSLGEGRQPQHF
>once|18|TRBV7-9|TRBJ1-4|NA
TGTGCCAGAAGCTTAGAGCTACAGGGTGGTGCTGGTTATGAAAAACTGTTTTTT
CARSLELQGGAGYEKLFF
>many|14|TRBV29-1|TRBJ2-3|TRBD2
TGCAGCGCTAGCGGGAGGGCTGGCACAGATACGCAGTATTTT
CSASGRAGTDTQYF
>NA|15|TRBV9|TRBJ2-4|NA
TGTGCCAGCAGCGTATCAGGGTTAGCGATTTTCATTCAGTACTTC
CASSVSGLAIFIQYF
>NA|15|TRBV7-9|TRBJ2-7|TRBD1
TGTGCCAGCAGCCGCCGGGACAGGGGTTCCTACGAGCAGTACTTC
CASSRRDRGSYEQYF
>few|15|TRBV15|TRBJ1-5|TRBD1
TGTGCCACCAGCAAGGACAGGGGAAGCAATCAGCCCCAGCATTTT
CATSKDRGSNQPQHF
>many|12|TRBV20-1|TRBJ2-3|NA
TGCAGTGCTAGTCAGATCACAGATACGCAGTATTTT
CSASQITDTQYF
>many|13|TRBV6-5|TRBJ1-5|NA
TGTGCCAGCAGTCACGACCATAATCAGCCCCAGCATTTT
CASSHDHNQPQHF
>many|15|TRBV6-2/TRBV6-3|TRBJ2-4|NA
TGTGCCAGCAGTTACTCGATAGGACTTAAAAACATTCAGTACTTC
CASSYSIGLKNIQYF
>many|14|TRBV7-9|TRBJ2-7|NA
TGTGCCAGCAGCTCACGAGGGAGAACCTACGAGCAGTACTTC
CASSSRGRTYEQYF
>NA|15|TRBV25-1|TRBJ2-3|TRBD2
TGTGCCAGCAAGTTAGTAGCGGGAGGAGGAGATACGCAGTATTTT
CASKLVAGGGDTQYF
>many|15|TRBV7-9|TRBJ1-1|NA
TGTGCCAGCAGCCCGACAGACAAAACGGGCACTGAAGCTTTCTTT
CASSPTDKTGTEAFF
>many|15|TRBV12-3/TRBV12-4|TRBJ2-3|NA
TGTGCCAGCAGCCGGAGTGGTGGCCCCACAGATACGCAGTATTTT
CASSRSGGPTDTQYF
>NA|14|TRBV6-2/TRBV6-3|TRBJ2-3|TRBD2
TGTGCCAGCTGTTACTGGGGGGGACGAGATACGCAGTATTTT
CASCYWGGRDTQYF
>many|13|TRBV6-5|TRBJ1-5|NA
TGTGCCAGCAGTTACGGTACGGGGGCACCCCAGCATTTT
CASSYGTGAPQHF
>few|17|TRBV20-1|TRBJ2-2|NA
TGCAGTGCTAGAGTAAGAGGGGTGCCGCGGGACACCGGGGAGCTGTTTTTT
CSARVRGVPRDTGELFF
>few|14|TRBV6-5|TRBJ1-1|NA
TGTGCCAGCAGTTACTCGATAGAAGGGACTGAAGCTTTCTTT
CASSYSIEGTEAFF